This T cell receptor (beta chain) emerged from a study of cytomegalovirus exposure and HLA in healthy donors. Whole-study context: Out of about 190 million T cells, an earlier analysis found 117 million unique TCR beta sequences in total. Genetic ancestry analysis placed over 65% of the roughly 400 donors that were genotyped in the Caucasian-associated cluster. The study's findings and limits: Analyzed later, most CMV-associated TCR beta chains appeared HLA-restricted. V- and J-gene trimming of TCR beta was linked (in a later analysis) to a missense DCLRE1C variant.

As regards this clone: Its target is not known.

With 11 bases clipped from V and 6 bases from J, the junction kept 12 bases outside the gene matches. The germline CDR1 and CDR2 sequences are MDHEN and SYDVKM. The CDR3 contains 14 residues. 13 Jbeta primers and 60 Vbeta primers were used for the PCR. Measured with immunoSEQ multiplex PCR; TCRdb has only the in-frame clones, and not every one. This sample has 80,000 to 130,000 clones, with 65% to 75% found just once. The source is a woman younger than 35 in good health and CMV-seropositive. The chain is built from TRBV28 and TRBJ1-5; the match to TRBD1 covers 8 bases. Material for sequencing was PBMCs. DNA for the CDR3: TGTGCCGGCCAGAGGACAGGGCTAGGTCAGCCCCAGCATTTT. It translates to CAGQRTGLGQPQHF.